These T cell receptor beta chains were read from a single sample in a study of response to subunit inactivated influenza vaccine. Each CDR3 protein is one row after TCRdb ran MiXCR on the RT-PCR reads. The sample records around 250,000 distinct CDR3 sequences, more than 10% being singletons. Material: non-naive T cells sorted from PBMCs, obtained less than 15 days before vaccination. Receptors were obtained from a man aged 50-59 years who received an inactivated influenza vaccine. The CDR3 runs from the conserved cysteine through the conserved F or W. The D gene is left open where the match is weak. Some rows mark clone size as missing; the rest say once, few, many or name a class of expanded clone.

TRBV4-2	TRBD2	few	TRBJ2-5	CASSQGTSGGAGGETQYF	TGTGCCAGCAGCCAAGGGACTAGCGGGGGGGCAGGGGGTGAGACCCAGTACTTC
TRBV11-3	-	-	TRBJ2-5	CASSRNTGETQYF	TGTGCCAGCAGCCGTAATACGGGGGAGACCCAGTACTTC
TRBV5-1	TRBD2	few	TRBJ2-3	CASSLAAGGQTDTQYF	TGCGCCAGCAGCTTGGCAGCGGGAGGACAGACAGATACGCAGTATTTT
TRBV5-1	TRBD2	few	TRBJ2-1	CASSRIVTSGANEQFF	TGCGCCAGCAGCCGAATTGTGACTAGCGGGGCTAATGAGCAGTTCTTC
TRBV9	TRBD2	many	TRBJ2-1	CASSEGRLARDEQFF	TGTGCCAGCAGCGAGGGTCGACTAGCTCGCGATGAGCAGTTCTTC
TRBV5-6	TRBD1	-	TRBJ2-2	CASSRQQGTGELFF	TGTGCCAGCAGCAGACAACAGGGGACCGGGGAGCTGTTTTTT
TRBV20-1	-	-	TRBJ2-7	CSALTPFEQYF	TGCAGTGCTTTAACGCCGTTCGAGCAGTACTTC
TRBV27	-	many	TRBJ1-4	CASSLLRGRKLFF	TGTGCCAGCAGTTTACTCCGGGGACGGAAACTGTTTTTT
TRBV20-1	-	-	TRBJ1-3	CSASIGVSGNTIYF	TGCAGTGCTAGTATCGGGGTATCTGGAAACACCATATATTTT
TRBV5-1	-	-	TRBJ2-3	CASSLVRSSTDTQYF	TGCGCCAGCAGCTTAGTGCGGTCTAGCACAGATACGCAGTATTTT
TRBV28	TRBD1	many	TRBJ2-3	CASSSPSTGAKGTQYF	TGTGCCAGCAGTTCACCCTCGACAGGGGCGAAGGGTACGCAGTATTTT
TRBV20-1	TRBD1	many	TRBJ2-1	CSAPGQGHYSYNEQFF	TGCAGTGCTCCAGGACAGGGCCACTACTCCTACAATGAGCAGTTCTTC
TRBV29-1	-	-	TRBJ2-7	CSVWGEVLNEQYF	TGCAGCGTTTGGGGGGAAGTCCTGAACGAGCAGTACTTC
TRBV19	-	few	TRBJ2-1	CASSISGLVYNEQFF	TGTGCCAGTAGTATTTCGGGGCTGGTCTACAATGAGCAGTTCTTC
TRBV24-1	-	-	TRBJ2-2	CATSEGDTGELFF	TGTGCCACCAGTGAGGGGGACACCGGGGAGCTGTTTTTT
TRBV28	TRBD1	-	TRBJ2-4	CASRPTGGKNIQYF	TGTGCCAGCAGGCCCACAGGGGGTAAAAACATTCAGTACTTC
TRBV4-3	-	-	TRBJ2-3	CASSQDLAGQTDTQYF	TGCGCCAGCAGCCAAGATCTTGCGGGCCAAACAGATACGCAGTATTTT
TRBV7-8	TRBD1	many	TRBJ2-7	CASSHPGQGSEQYF	TGTGCCAGCAGCCACCCGGGACAGGGGTCCGAGCAGTACTTC
TRBV27	-	few	TRBJ1-2	CASRSQLYGYTF	TGTGCCAGCAGGAGCCAGCTCTATGGCTACACCTTC
TRBV6-2/TRBV6-3	TRBD2	few	TRBJ2-3	CASSHWTRFTDTQYF	TGTGCCAGCAGTCACTGGACTAGATTCACAGATACGCAGTATTTT
TRBV12-3/TRBV12-4	-	few	TRBJ2-7	CASSPKEYAYEQYF	TGTGCCAGCAGTCCTAAGGAGTATGCCTACGAGCAGTACTTC
TRBV6-2/TRBV6-3	-	-	TRBJ2-5	CASSLGRETTQYF	TGTGCCAGCAGTCTTGGCAGGGAGACGACCCAGTACTTC
TRBV6-1	-	few	TRBJ1-2	CASSGNMGGYTF	TGTGCCAGCAGTGGAAATATGGGTGGCTACACCTTC
TRBV27	TRBD2	-	TRBJ2-1	CASSFRTSGDYNEQFF	TGTGCCAGCAGTTTTAGGACTAGCGGGGACTACAATGAGCAGTTCTTC
TRBV11-1	-	-	TRBJ2-2	CASSPRQGSYTGELFF	TGTGCCAGCAGCCCACGGCAGGGATCGTACACCGGGGAGCTGTTTTTT
TRBV24-1	-	-	TRBJ2-1	CATQGGHNYNEQFF	TGTGCCACCCAGGGGGGACACAACTACAATGAGCAGTTCTTC
TRBV24-1	-	few	TRBJ1-1	CATSAGGMNTEAFF	TGTGCCACCAGTGCGGGGGGGATGAACACTGAAGCTTTCTTT
TRBV5-5	TRBD1	few	TRBJ1-6	CASSRGQSYNSPLHF	TGTGCCAGCAGCAGGGGACAGAGCTATAATTCACCCCTCCACTTT
TRBV3-1	TRBD1	-	TRBJ1-2	CASSPRMGTGGQPNYGYTF	TGTGCCAGCAGTCCACGGATGGGGACAGGGGGCCAACCTAACTATGGCTACACCTTC
TRBV5-1	-	many	TRBJ2-7	CASSLGSGSTYSYEQYF	TGCGCCAGCAGCTTGGGATCCGGCAGCACTTACTCCTACGAGCAGTACTTC
TRBV20-1	TRBD2	-	TRBJ2-1	CSAPAEGRGNYNEQFF	TGCAGTGCCCCGGCGGAGGGGCGGGGGAATTACAATGAGCAGTTCTTC
TRBV12-3/TRBV12-4	-	many	TRBJ2-6	CASSFPQGSGANVLTF	TGTGCCAGCAGTTTTCCGCAGGGCTCTGGGGCCAACGTCCTGACTTTC
TRBV20-1	TRBD2	many	TRBJ2-1	CSAEVTSGSSEQFF	TGCAGTGCTGAGGTGACTAGCGGGAGCAGCGAGCAGTTCTTC
TRBV6-1	TRBD2	-	TRBJ2-1	CASSGQPGTSGRGPYNEQFF	TGTGCCAGCAGTGGCCAACCCGGGACTAGCGGGAGGGGCCCCTACAATGAGCAGTTCTTC
TRBV5-1	TRBD1	few	TRBJ2-5	CASSYTGTGSQETQYF	TGCGCCAGCAGCTATACCGGGACAGGGTCCCAAGAGACCCAGTACTTC
TRBV4-1	TRBD1	few	TRBJ2-6	CASSWRTGLNSGANVLTF	TGCGCCAGCAGCTGGAGGACAGGATTAAACTCTGGGGCCAACGTCCTGACTTTC
TRBV12-3/TRBV12-4	-	-	TRBJ2-7	CASSLANRAPGYEQYF	TGTGCCAGCAGTTTAGCGAATCGGGCCCCGGGGTACGAGCAGTACTTC
TRBV27	TRBD2	-	TRBJ2-1	CASSLGTSLPNEQFF	TGTGCCAGCAGTTTAGGGACTAGCCTTCCCAATGAGCAGTTCTTC
TRBV20-1	-	few	TRBJ2-7	CSAPQPSWAGSYEQYF	TGCAGTGCTCCACAACCATCCTGGGCAGGCTCCTACGAGCAGTACTTC
TRBV14	-	-	TRBJ2-7	CASSEGWHEQYF	TGTGCCAGCAGCGAGGGGTGGCACGAGCAGTACTTC
TRBV5-6	-	many	TRBJ2-1	CASSFSGKTYNEQFF	TGTGCCAGCAGCTTCTCGGGGAAAACCTACAATGAGCAGTTCTTC
TRBV10-3	-	-	TRBJ2-1	CAISVGSSFNEQFF	TGTGCCATCAGCGTGGGGAGCTCCTTCAATGAGCAGTTCTTC
TRBV4-3	-	many	TRBJ1-4	CASSPRGVTNEKLFF	TGCGCCAGCAGCCCGAGGGGTGTAACTAATGAAAAACTGTTTTTT
TRBV7-8	-	many	TRBJ2-2	CASSLGRRRGELFF	TGTGCCAGCAGCTTAGGACGGCGCCGGGGGGAGCTGTTTTTT
TRBV28	-	many	TRBJ2-1	CASSRLASEQFF	TGTGCCAGCAGTCGTCTAGCGTCCGAGCAGTTCTTC
TRBV30	TRBD1	few	TRBJ1-4	CAWADRVGKLFF	TGTGCCTGGGCTGACAGGGTCGGGAAACTGTTTTTT
TRBV12-3/TRBV12-4	-	-	TRBJ2-3	CASSFLTGTDTQYF	TGTGCCAGCAGTTTTTTGACCGGAACAGATACGCAGTATTTT
TRBV7-2	-	few	TRBJ1-1	CASSLIWNTEAFF	TGTGCCAGCAGCTTAATCTGGAACACTGAAGCTTTCTTT
TRBV6-5	-	-	TRBJ2-7	CASSYSSTTYEQYF	TGTGCCAGCAGTTACTCGAGTACCACCTACGAGCAGTACTTC
TRBV7-9	-	-	TRBJ1-1	CASSPYSEMNTEAFF	TGTGCCAGCAGCCCCTACTCGGAAATGAACACTGAAGCTTTCTTT
TRBV12-3/TRBV12-4	TRBD2	-	TRBJ2-1	CASSPEASGAYNEQFF	TGTGCCAGCAGTCCCGAGGCTAGCGGGGCCTACAATGAGCAGTTCTTC
TRBV4-2	-	-	TRBJ2-1	CASSPNARGLTNGEQFF	TGTGCCAGCAGCCCAAACGCCAGGGGACTCACCAACGGTGAGCAGTTCTTC
TRBV7-8	-	many	TRBJ2-5	CASSLARRETQYF	TGTGCCAGCAGCTTAGCGCGTAGGGAGACCCAGTACTTC
TRBV28	TRBD1	many	TRBJ2-7	CASSYPQGVTYEQYF	TGTGCCAGCAGCTACCCCCAGGGGGTGACCTACGAGCAGTACTTC
TRBV7-2	TRBD1	few	TRBJ2-1	CASSSTGGQFF	TGTGCCAGCAGCTCAACAGGGGGGCAGTTCTTC